The rows below give T cell receptor beta chains drawn from one sample of a study of cytomegalovirus exposure and HLA in healthy donors. The protocol was immunoSEQ multiplex PCR, while the TCRdb copy is restricted to in-frame clones and leaves out a portion. This table holds 150,000 to 200,000 clones, roughly 83% found once. The specimen sequenced was PBMCs. These TCRs come from a woman in her fifties or sixties in good health and CMV-seronegative. The CDR3 runs from the conserved cysteine through the conserved F or W. A D gene is named only where the DNA matches it firmly. Clone sizes are given selectively: once, few, many, or a class where the clone is expanded.

>TRBJ2-7|TRBV11-2|.|.
TGTGCCAGCAGCTTTGACGCTCGGCGGGTCTACGAGCAGTACTTC
CASSFDARRVYEQYF
>TRBJ1-5|TRBV15|TRBD1|.
TGTGCCACCAGCAGATATACCGGGACAGGGTCCAATCAGCCCCAGCATTTT
CATSRYTGTGSNQPQHF
>TRBJ1-2|TRBV19|.|.
TGTGCCAGTAGTCCTCGGACTCCTGGACGGGGGGATGGCTACACCTTC
CASSPRTPGRGDGYTF
>TRBJ2-5|TRBV19|.|.
TGTGCCAGTAGGTTAAGAGCAGGGAACCAAGAGACCCAGTACTTC
CASRLRAGNQETQYF
>TRBJ1-3|TRBV5-1|.|.
TGCGCCAGCAGCTTGGCTCGACATGGCCCCTATGGTGACACCATATATTTT
CASSLARHGPYGDTIYF
>TRBJ2-2|TRBV9|TRBD2|.
TGTGCCAGCAGCGGTCGACGGACTAGCGAGAACACCGGGGAGCTGTTTTTT
CASSGRRTSENTGELFF
>TRBJ1-2|TRBV28|TRBD1|.
TGTGCCAGCAGTTTTGACAGGGGTGACTATGGCTACACCTTC
CASSFDRGDYGYTF
>TRBJ2-1|TRBV7-2|.|few
TGTGCCAGCAGCTCATCAGGGACTTTACTCATGTACAATGAGCAGTTCTTC
CASSSSGTLLMYNEQFF
>TRBJ1-1|TRBV28|.|.
TGTGCCAGCAGTTTATTTGCGGACAGCCCTGAAGCTTTCTTT
CASSLFADSPEAFF
>TRBJ2-1|TRBV5-6|TRBD1|.
TGTGCCAGCAGCTTGTTCGGGACAGCCAACAATGAGCAGTTCTTC
CASSLFGTANNEQFF
>TRBJ2-7|TRBV9|.|.
TGTGCCAGCAGCGCTACGGGGGTCTCCTACGAGCAGTACTTC
CASSATGVSYEQYF
>TRBJ2-1|TRBV9|.|.
TGTGCCAGCAGCGTAGCAGGGGCCCCCCATGAGCAGTTCTTC
CASSVAGAPHEQFF
>TRBJ2-1|TRBV29-1|TRBD1|.
TGCAGCGTTGCCCTTCAGGGGGTTACCTACAATGAGCAGTTCTTC
CSVALQGVTYNEQFF
>TRBJ1-2|TRBV5-1|.|.
TGCGCCAGCAGCGTGGGTGGGCCGGGATATGGCTACACCTTC
CASSVGGPGYGYTF
>TRBJ2-6|TRBV6-1|.|.
TGTGCCAGCACGGAGAGTGCGGGGGCCAACGTCCTGACTTTC
CASTESAGANVLTF
>TRBJ1-1|TRBV7-2|TRBD1|.
TGTGCCAGCAGCTTCGGGACAGGGACGACCACTGAAGCTTTCTTT
CASSFGTGTTTEAFF
>TRBJ1-2|TRBV27|TRBD1|.
TGTGCCAGCAGCACCCACTCCCGGACAGGGGAAGGCTACACCTTC
CASSTHSRTGEGYTF
>TRBJ1-3|TRBV7-6|.|.
TGTGCCAGCAGCTTAGCGCGGAGCTCTGGAAACACCATATATTTT
CASSLARSSGNTIYF
>TRBJ1-2|TRBV18|TRBD1|once
TGTGCCAGCTCACAAGGACAGGGAGGCTATGGCTACACCTTC
CASSQGQGGYGYTF
>TRBJ1-2|TRBV28|.|.
TGTGCCAGCAGTCAGGATAACTATGGCTACACCTTC
CASSQDNYGYTF
>TRBJ2-2|TRBV11-2|TRBD2|.
TGTGCCAGCCGACCAACTAGCGGGGGGGCCCGGGAGCTGTTTTTT
CASRPTSGGARELFF
>TRBJ2-1|TRBV7-2|.|.
TGTGCCAGCAGCCCCGCGGTTCACAATGAGCAGTTCTTC
CASSPAVHNEQFF
>TRBJ2-7|TRBV7-9|TRBD1|.
TGTGCCAGCAGCTTATGGGACAGTGACTACGAGCAGTACTTC
CASSLWDSDYEQYF
>TRBJ1-2|TRBV2|.|.
TGTGCCAGCAGTCTAGGGGAGGGAGGCGGCTACACCTTC
CASSLGEGGGYTF
>TRBJ1-2|TRBV6-5|TRBD1|.
TGTGCCAGCAGTTCCCAGGGACAGAACTATGGCTACACCTTC
CASSSQGQNYGYTF
>TRBJ1-1|TRBV27|.|once
TGTGCCAGCGGTCGGCAGGGGTTTGGGGGCACTGAAGCTTTCTTT
CASGRQGFGGTEAFF